These 15 T cell receptor beta chains were sequenced from one sample in a study of follicular helper T cells after annual influenza vaccination. This table comes from immunoSEQ multiplex PCR, and its TCRdb copy is limited to in-frame clones, with some not included. The sample records 10,000 to 15,000 clones, roughly three quarters being singletons. As to time point: 2014-2015 season, pre-vaccination. Material: CXCR5- memory CD4+ T cells sorted from blood, obtained on the day of influenza vaccination. These receptor sequences come from an adult who received the influenza vaccine.

The table lists this clone with a count of one. V is TRBV6-5 and J is TRBJ1-1; D remains ambiguous. V lost 2 bases and J 11 bases, leaving 9 bases between the germline ends. Germline CDR1 is MNHEY and CDR2 is SVGAGI. The CDR3 runs to 11 residues. CDR3 sequence (DNA): TGTGCCAGCAGTTACGGAGGGAGGGCTTTCTTT. It encodes CASSYGGRAFF.

This clone was detected once. This sequence joins TRBV18 and TRBJ1-2; 7 bases agree with TRBD1. This CDR3 is 15 amino acids long. Per the germline V gene, CDR1 is KGHSH and CDR2 is LQKENI. V was pared by 3 bases and J by 6 bases, with 10 bases of the junction left unmatched. CDR3: CASSPNTGADDGYTF. The CDR3 nucleotides are TGTGCCAGCTCACCTAATACAGGGGCAGATGATGGCTACACCTTC.

The J gene is TRBJ1-2, the V gene TRBV18, with TRBD1 identical over 8 bases. The CDR3 runs to 12 residues. V gave up 3 bases and J gave up 7 bases; unmatched junction bases: 1. Germline V gives CDR1 KGHSH, CDR2 LQKENI. CDR3 sequence reads: CASSPDRVGYTF. The CDR3 DNA sequence: TGTGCCAGCTCACCGGACAGGGTTGGCTACACCTTC.

J is TRBJ2-7 and V is TRBV14; D is uncertain. Per the germline V gene, CDR1 is SGHDN and CDR2 is FVKESK. V was shortened by 1 base and J by 3 bases, with 13 bases between the two germline ends. CDR3 size: 15 residues. The CDR3 DNA sequence: TGTGCCAGCAGCCAAGGCCGGTCACCACTCTACGAGCAGTACTTC. Amino acid sequence: CASSQGRSPLYEQYF.

The chain carries TRBV29-1 and TRBJ2-7, with a weak D call TRBD1 (5 bases). CDR3 length: 14 residues. Trimming pared 3 bases from V and 2 bases from J, leaving 14 bases between. From germline, CDR1 is SQVTM and CDR2 ANQGSEA. CDR3 amino acids: CSVDDPDKAYEQYF. The CDR3 region has the DNA TGCAGCGTTGATGACCCGGACAAAGCCTACGAGCAGTACTTC.

This clone appeared a single time. The rearrangement links TRBV18 to TRBJ2-6; the match to TRBD2 covers 7 bases. This CDR3 is built from 18 residues. Germline values: CDR1 KGHSH, CDR2 LQKENI. Germline trimming cut 3 bases from V and 0 bases from J; bases unmatched to any gene: 8. The CDR3 DNA is TGTGCCAGCTCACCGTCGGGAGGCTGGGTCTCTGGGGCCAACGTCCTGACTTTC. This gives the protein CASSPSGGWVSGANVLTF.

A single count supports this clone. The chain combines TRBV21-1 with TRBJ2-1; the table's D gene call, TRBD2, was not cross checked with the DNA. TRBV21-1 is marked as a pseudogene. The CDR3 is 15 residues long. The CDR3 region has the DNA TGTGCCAGCAGCAAAAGAACTAGTATTTACAATGAGCAGTTCTTC. Its translation: CASSKRTSIYNEQFF.

The chain uses TRBV4-3 and TRBJ2-1; 7 bases agree with TRBD2. The J segment lost 3 bases and the V segment lost 4 bases, leaving 9 bases of the junction unmatched. CDR1 and CDR2 from the germline V gene are LGHNA and YSLEER. The CDR3 covers 16 residues. CDR3 nucleotide sequence: TGCGCCAGCAGCCGGGGAACGGGGGGTAGCTACAATGAGCAGTTCTTC. Translated: CASSRGTGGSYNEQFF.

The chain recombines TRBV27 with TRBJ1-2; D not resolved. V gave up 3 bases and J gave up 8 bases, with 13 bases separating them. Germline V lookup: CDR1 MNHEY, CDR2 SMNVEV (reference sequence). The CDR3 has 13 residues. CDR3 nucleotides: TGTGCCAGCAGTTTGCCGGCAGGCAAAGGCTACACCTTC. Encoded protein: CASSLPAGKGYTF.

V and J are TRBV21-1 and TRBJ1-2. TRBV21-1 counts as a pseudogene. The CDR3 spans 12 residues. As DNA, the CDR3 is TGTGCCAGCCCCAGGGACCGCTATGGCTACACCTTC. As protein: CASPRDRYGYTF.

The rearrangement joins TRBV27 to TRBJ2-5; the D call may be TRBD1 or TRBD2 (5 bases each). This CDR3 is 14 amino acids long. Germline CDR1 MNHEY, CDR2 SMNVEV (reference sequence). V gave up 2 bases and J gave up 6 bases, with 13 bases separating them. CDR3 bases: TGTGCCAGCAGTTTACAAGAGGGGTCGAAGACCCAGTACTTC. It yields the protein CASSLQEGSKTQYF.

This clone was detected a few times. V is TRBV5-5 and J is TRBJ1-6; D unclear. This CDR3 is 12 amino acids long. Trimming cost V 4 bases and J 6 bases, with 5 bases left between them. CDR1 and CDR2 from the germline V gene are SGHKS and YYEKEE (reference sequence). The CDR3 DNA sequence: TGTGCCAGCAGCGTCAGTAATTCACCCCTCCACTTT. Translating gives CASSVSNSPLHF.

The chain joins TRBV2 to TRBJ2-7, with 14 bases that match TRBD2. This CDR3 has 14 amino acids. The V gene's germline CDR1 is SNHLY and CDR2 FYNNEI. V was pared by 7 bases and J by 7 bases, with 6 bases of the junction left unmatched. Here the CDR3 reads CASTAGTSGGEQYF. The DNA for the CDR3 is TGTGCCAGCACCGCCGGGACTAGCGGGGGAGAGCAGTACTTC.

The V gene is TRBV29-1, the J gene TRBJ2-7, with 7 bases lining up with TRBD2. CDR3 length equals 14 residues. The junction had 12 bases not matched to a gene; V was cut back by 7 bases and J by 3 bases. Looked up from germline, CDR1 is SQVTM and CDR2 is ANQGSEA. This CDR3 is CSAQGGRLNYEQYF. In DNA, the CDR3 is TGCAGCGCCCAGGGAGGGCGACTCAACTACGAGCAGTACTTC.

This clone appeared once. The genes are TRBV4-1 and TRBJ1-4, with D possibly TRBD1 on 5 matching bases. Germline assignment: CDR1 MGHRA and CDR2 YSYEKL. This CDR3 contains 15 residues. V lost 0 bases and J 12 bases, leaving 17 bases between the germline ends. The CDR3 spells CASSQEWAGPGQLFF. CDR3 coding DNA: TGCGCCAGCAGCCAAGAGTGGGCAGGGCCAGGGCAACTGTTTTTT.